The rows below give T cell receptor beta chains drawn from one sample of a study of spatial heterogeneity in lung cancer. A single record per CDR3 protein comes from TCRdb applying MiXCR to the 5' RACE reads. There are about 11,000 distinct CDR3 sequences in the sample; around 5% occur only once, and under 15% lies in the top ten. This specimen was lung tumor tissue, taken at surgery. All receptors derive from a male donor with early-stage non-small cell lung cancer. The CDR3 runs from the conserved cysteine through the conserved F or W. D genes are given only for firm matches. The size of a clone is reported for some rows only, either as once, few or many, or as a class for expanded clones.

DNA: TGTGCCAGCACCATCGCAACTAATGAAAAACTGTTTTTT
CDR3: CASTIATNEKLFF
V: TRBV19
J: TRBJ1-4
D: -
size: many

DNA: TGCAGCGTTGAACAGGGGGCTAGGGAAGCTTTCTTT
CDR3: CSVEQGAREAFF
V: TRBV29-1
J: TRBJ1-1
D: TRBD1
size: many

DNA: TGTGCCAGGTACTATGGCTACACCTTC
CDR3: CARYYGYTF
V: TRBV21-1
J: TRBJ1-2
D: -
size: medium-sized

DNA: TGTGCCAGCAGCTTAGGGACTGCCAATTCACCCCTCCACTTT
CDR3: CASSLGTANSPLHF
V: TRBV11-2
J: TRBJ1-6
D: -
size: many

DNA: TGCGCCAGCAGCCGGCCTCAGGGGGGAGACGGGGAGCTGTTTTTT
CDR3: CASSRPQGGDGELFF
V: TRBV4-3
J: TRBJ2-2
D: -
size: few

DNA: TGCAGTGCTCCTCAGACAATTGACACAGATACGCAGTATTTT
CDR3: CSAPQTIDTDTQYF
V: TRBV20-1
J: TRBJ2-3
D: -
size: many

DNA: TGCGCCAGCAGCAGGCAAGCGACCACAGATACGCAGTATTTT
CDR3: CASSRQATTDTQYF
V: TRBV5-1
J: TRBJ2-3
D: -
size: -

DNA: TGTGCCAGCAGTTCCCTTGGGAGGTCCTATAATTCACCCCTCCACTTT
CDR3: CASSSLGRSYNSPLHF
V: TRBV28
J: TRBJ1-6
D: -
size: many

DNA: TGCAGTGCTAGAGATTTTGGGGCTGGCTACACCTTC
CDR3: CSARDFGAGYTF
V: TRBV20-1
J: TRBJ1-2
D: -
size: many

DNA: TGTGCCAGCAGCAGTCCGAAAGGGGACAGGGGTAACAATGAGCAGTTCTTC
CDR3: CASSSPKGDRGNNEQFF
V: TRBV7-9
J: TRBJ2-1
D: TRBD1
size: few

DNA: TGCGCCAGCAGTCAAAACAGGGACTCCTACGAGCAGTACTTC
CDR3: CASSQNRDSYEQYF
V: TRBV4-1
J: TRBJ2-7
D: -
size: few

DNA: TGTGCCAGCAGCTTAGAGGTATATACTGAAGCTTTCTTT
CDR3: CASSLEVYTEAFF
V: TRBV11-1
J: TRBJ1-1
D: -
size: many

DNA: TGTGCCAGCAGTTCCCCTCCCGGGAACACTGAAGCTTTCTTT
CDR3: CASSSPPGNTEAFF
V: TRBV12-3/TRBV12-4
J: TRBJ1-1
D: -
size: many

DNA: TGTGCCAGCAGCTACGTCGGACTAGCGGGGGGGCAAGAGACCCAGTACTTC
CDR3: CASSYVGLAGGQETQYF
V: TRBV3-1
J: TRBJ2-5
D: TRBD2
size: many

DNA: TGTGCCAGCAACTTGGGAACAGATACGCAGTATTTT
CDR3: CASNLGTDTQYF
V: TRBV5-4
J: TRBJ2-3
D: -
size: many

DNA: TGTGCCAGCAGCTTGTGGGATACGCAGTATTTT
CDR3: CASSLWDTQYF
V: TRBV11-1
J: TRBJ2-3
D: -
size: medium-sized

DNA: TGCGCCAGCAGCTTGGCCGGGAAAGAGAATTCACCCCTCCACTTT
CDR3: CASSLAGKENSPLHF
V: TRBV5-1
J: TRBJ1-6
D: -
size: -

DNA: TGTGCCAGCAGCCAAAAGGGGGACAGTACTAATAGCAATCAGCCCCAGCATTTT
CDR3: CASSQKGDSTNSNQPQHF
V: TRBV4-2
J: TRBJ1-5
D: TRBD1
size: -

DNA: TGCGCCAGCAGGGGGAAGTACGGAGGCGTTGGGACCCAGAATACGCAGTATTTT
CDR3: CASRGKYGGVGTQNTQYF
V: TRBV5-1
J: TRBJ2-3
D: -
size: many

DNA: TGTGCCAGCAGTTTGCGGTATGACAGGGGTAACTATGGCTACACCTTC
CDR3: CASSLRYDRGNYGYTF
V: TRBV12-3/TRBV12-4
J: TRBJ1-2
D: TRBD1
size: medium-sized

DNA: TGCGCCAGCAGCCAATTCGGGCGGGGGGTAAACAATGAGCAGTTCTTC
CDR3: CASSQFGRGVNNEQFF
V: TRBV4-3
J: TRBJ2-1
D: TRBD2
size: -

DNA: TGTGCCATCAGCGTAGCGGGGACTGAAGCTTTCTTT
CDR3: CAISVAGTEAFF
V: TRBV10-3
J: TRBJ1-1
D: -
size: -

DNA: TGCAGTGCAGTCGACACCCTAAGAGGCTATGGCTACACCTTC
CDR3: CSAVDTLRGYGYTF
V: TRBV20-1
J: TRBJ1-2
D: -
size: -

DNA: TGTGCCAGCAGTTACCGGGACAGCTACAATGAGCAGTTCTTC
CDR3: CASSYRDSYNEQFF
V: TRBV6-2/TRBV6-3
J: TRBJ2-1
D: TRBD1
size: many

DNA: TGTGCCAGCAGTTTAAGGGGAACTACCAATGAGCAGTTCTTC
CDR3: CASSLRGTTNEQFF
V: TRBV28
J: TRBJ2-1
D: -
size: many

DNA: TGTGCCAGCAGTTTATGGAACTCCGTGGGGCAGCCCCAGCATTTT
CDR3: CASSLWNSVGQPQHF
V: TRBV28
J: TRBJ1-5
D: -
size: many

DNA: TGCAGTGCTATCCGAAATGACGAGCAGTACTTC
CDR3: CSAIRNDEQYF
V: TRBV20-1
J: TRBJ2-7
D: -
size: -

DNA: TGTGCCACGCCTCTGGGACAGGCTTTTAATGAGCAGTTCTTC
CDR3: CATPLGQAFNEQFF
V: TRBV2
J: TRBJ2-1
D: TRBD1
size: -

DNA: TGTGCCAGCTCACCAAGGACAGGGGATGTCGGGGAGCTGTTTTTT
CDR3: CASSPRTGDVGELFF
V: TRBV18
J: TRBJ2-2
D: TRBD1
size: -

DNA: TGTGCCAGCAGCCAAGATCAGGGTCAATACACTGAAGCTTTCTTT
CDR3: CASSQDQGQYTEAFF
V: TRBV4-2
J: TRBJ1-1
D: -
size: many

DNA: TGTGCCAGCTCACCACGTAGCGTACCTAGCACAGATACGCAGTATTTT
CDR3: CASSPRSVPSTDTQYF
V: TRBV18
J: TRBJ2-3
D: -
size: many

DNA: TGTGCCAGCAGTTGGGACAGGGTTGACACCGGGGAGCTGTTTTTT
CDR3: CASSWDRVDTGELFF
V: TRBV6-6
J: TRBJ2-2
D: TRBD1
size: many

DNA: TGCAGTGCCAACACAGGGGGCGAAAGCAATCAGCCCCAGCATTTT
CDR3: CSANTGGESNQPQHF
V: TRBV20-1
J: TRBJ1-5
D: TRBD1
size: many

DNA: TGTGCCAGCAGTCCGGGGGCAGTACAAGAGACCCAGTACTTC
CDR3: CASSPGAVQETQYF
V: TRBV28
J: TRBJ2-5
D: -
size: few

DNA: TGTGCCATCAGGGACAGGACAGGGGGCACCGGGGAGCTGTTTTTT
CDR3: CAIRDRTGGTGELFF
V: TRBV10-3
J: TRBJ2-2
D: TRBD1
size: many

DNA: TGTGCCAGCAGCTTAGAGAAAAGGGCTAGCGGCAATGAGCAGTTCTTC
CDR3: CASSLEKRASGNEQFF
V: TRBV11-2
J: TRBJ2-1
D: TRBD2
size: many

DNA: TGTGCCAGCAGTTCGACACGGAACACTGAAGCTTTCTTT
CDR3: CASSSTRNTEAFF
V: TRBV3-1
J: TRBJ1-1
D: -
size: many

DNA: TGCGCCAGCAGTCGGCAGAGCCTAAGCTCCTATAATTCACCCCTCCACTTT
CDR3: CASSRQSLSSYNSPLHF
V: TRBV5-1
J: TRBJ1-6
D: -
size: many

DNA: TGCAGTGCCCCACCGACAGGGATGGTCAATCAGCCCCAGCATTTT
CDR3: CSAPPTGMVNQPQHF
V: TRBV20-1
J: TRBJ1-5
D: TRBD1
size: medium-sized

DNA: TGCGCCAGCAGCGGGGGACAGTTGAACACTGAAGCTTTCTTT
CDR3: CASSGGQLNTEAFF
V: TRBV5-1
J: TRBJ1-1
D: TRBD1
size: large

DNA: TGTGCCAGCAGCTTTGGACAGGGCGAGACCCAGTACTTC
CDR3: CASSFGQGETQYF
V: TRBV5-6
J: TRBJ2-5
D: TRBD1
size: many

DNA: TGTGCCAGCGGCGCCCCGGGACAGGGTGCGGTAAGCTCCTACAATGAGCAGTTCTTC
CDR3: CASGAPGQGAVSSYNEQFF
V: TRBV11-2
J: TRBJ2-1
D: TRBD1
size: -

DNA: TGTGCCAGCAGCCCTAGACAGGGACCCAGCGAGCAGTACTTC
CDR3: CASSPRQGPSEQYF
V: TRBV7-9
J: TRBJ2-7
D: TRBD1
size: few

DNA: TGCGCCAGCAGCCAGGACCACTACTCCTACAATGAGCAGTTCTTC
CDR3: CASSQDHYSYNEQFF
V: TRBV5-1
J: TRBJ2-1
D: -
size: many

DNA: TGTGCCACCAGTGATCTTAAGGGGGTCGGAGATACGCAGTATTTT
CDR3: CATSDLKGVGDTQYF
V: TRBV24-1
J: TRBJ2-3
D: -
size: many

DNA: TGTGCCAGCAGCGACTTCTCGACCGGGGAGCTGTTTTTT
CDR3: CASSDFSTGELFF
V: TRBV9
J: TRBJ2-2
D: -
size: many

DNA: TGCGCCAGCAAAAGCGGGGAGACCTACAATGAGCAGTTCTTC
CDR3: CASKSGETYNEQFF
V: TRBV5-1
J: TRBJ2-1
D: TRBD2
size: many

DNA: TGTGCCAGCAGTTACATTACGAGGCAGAACACTGAAGCTTTCTTT
CDR3: CASSYITRQNTEAFF
V: TRBV6-5
J: TRBJ1-1
D: -
size: -

DNA: TGTGCCAGCAGTGAGGGGAACTATGGCTACACCTTC
CDR3: CASSEGNYGYTF
V: TRBV2
J: TRBJ1-2
D: -
size: few

DNA: TGTGCCAGTAGTATCGGGACAGGGAATCAGCCCCAGCATTTT
CDR3: CASSIGTGNQPQHF
V: TRBV19
J: TRBJ1-5
D: TRBD1
size: medium-sized

DNA: TGCAGTGCTAGAGGACCGAAATACGAGCAGTACTTC
CDR3: CSARGPKYEQYF
V: TRBV20-1
J: TRBJ2-7
D: -
size: many

DNA: TGTGCCAGCAGCCAAGATGGGAGCGGCGGATCCTACGAGCAGTACTTC
CDR3: CASSQDGSGGSYEQYF
V: TRBV4-2
J: TRBJ2-7
D: -
size: many

DNA: TGCAGTGCTAGGGTAGGCGGACAGGGGGCAAATCAGCCCCAGCATTTT
CDR3: CSARVGGQGANQPQHF
V: TRBV20-1
J: TRBJ1-5
D: TRBD1
size: few

DNA: TGCAGCGTTGTCCCTAGCGGGCCTGGCACAGATACGCAGTATTTT
CDR3: CSVVPSGPGTDTQYF
V: TRBV29-1
J: TRBJ2-3
D: TRBD2
size: many

DNA: TGTGCCAGCAGGCCCAGCGCGGGCGATAATTCACCCCTCCACTTT
CDR3: CASRPSAGDNSPLHF
V: TRBV6-6
J: TRBJ1-6
D: -
size: -

DNA: TGTGCCAGTAGTAAATACGAGCGTGGGAGATACAATGAGCAGTTCTTC
CDR3: CASSKYERGRYNEQFF
V: TRBV19
J: TRBJ2-1
D: -
size: few

DNA: TGTGCCAGCAGCTCAACGCCCCCGGCGCGGAACAATCAGCCCCAGCATTTT
CDR3: CASSSTPPARNNQPQHF
V: TRBV7-8
J: TRBJ1-5
D: -
size: -

DNA: TGTGCCAGCAGCTTAGCACAGGGTGGTGAAAAACTGTTTTTT
CDR3: CASSLAQGGEKLFF
V: TRBV11-3
J: TRBJ1-4
D: -
size: medium-sized

DNA: TGTGCCAGCTCACAGGCAGCGCGGAATTCACCCCTCCACTTT
CDR3: CASSQAARNSPLHF
V: TRBV18
J: TRBJ1-6
D: -
size: many